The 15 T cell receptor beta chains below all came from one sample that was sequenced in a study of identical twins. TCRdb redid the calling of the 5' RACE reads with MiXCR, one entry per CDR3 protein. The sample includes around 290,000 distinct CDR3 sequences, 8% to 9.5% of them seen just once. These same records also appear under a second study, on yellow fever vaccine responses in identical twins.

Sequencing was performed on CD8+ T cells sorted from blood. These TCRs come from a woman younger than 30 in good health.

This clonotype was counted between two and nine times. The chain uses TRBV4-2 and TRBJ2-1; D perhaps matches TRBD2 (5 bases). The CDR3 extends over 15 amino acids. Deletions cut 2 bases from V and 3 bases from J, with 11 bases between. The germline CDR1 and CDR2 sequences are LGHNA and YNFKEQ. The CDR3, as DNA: TGTGCCAGCAGCCAACAATATGGACTCTACAATGAGCAGTTCTTC. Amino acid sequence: CASSQQYGLYNEQFF.

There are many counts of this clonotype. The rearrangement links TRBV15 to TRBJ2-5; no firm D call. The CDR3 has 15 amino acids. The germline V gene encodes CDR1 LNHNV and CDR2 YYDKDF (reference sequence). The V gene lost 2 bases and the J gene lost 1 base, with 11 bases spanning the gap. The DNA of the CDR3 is TGTGCCACCAGCAGAACACAGACTCTCCAAGAGACCCAGTACTTC. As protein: CATSRTQTLQETQYF.

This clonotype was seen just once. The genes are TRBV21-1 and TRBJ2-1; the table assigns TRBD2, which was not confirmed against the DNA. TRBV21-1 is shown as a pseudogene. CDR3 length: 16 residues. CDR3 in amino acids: CASSKGFCGRASEQFF. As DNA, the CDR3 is TGTGCCAGCAGCAAAGGTTTTTGCGGGAGGGCTAGTGAGCAGTTCTTC.

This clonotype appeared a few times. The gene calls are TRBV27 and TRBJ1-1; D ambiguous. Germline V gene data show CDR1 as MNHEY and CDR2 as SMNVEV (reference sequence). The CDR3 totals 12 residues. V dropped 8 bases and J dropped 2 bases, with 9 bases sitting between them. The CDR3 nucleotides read TGTGCCAGCTATAGCTCCAACACTGAAGCTTTCTTT. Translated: CASYSSNTEAFF.

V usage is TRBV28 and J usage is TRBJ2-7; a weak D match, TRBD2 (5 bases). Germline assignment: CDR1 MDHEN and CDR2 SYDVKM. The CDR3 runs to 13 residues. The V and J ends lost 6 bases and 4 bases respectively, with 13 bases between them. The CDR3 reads CASSDPGKYEQYF. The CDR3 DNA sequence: TGTGCCAGCAGCGACCCGGGGAAGTACGAGCAGTACTTC. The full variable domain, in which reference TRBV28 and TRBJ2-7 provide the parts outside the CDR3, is DVKVTQSSRYLVKRTGEKVFLECVQDMDHENMFWYRQDPGLGLRLIYFSYDVKMKEKGDIPEGYSVSREKKERFSLILESASTNQTSMYLCASSDPGKYEQYFGPGTRLTVT.

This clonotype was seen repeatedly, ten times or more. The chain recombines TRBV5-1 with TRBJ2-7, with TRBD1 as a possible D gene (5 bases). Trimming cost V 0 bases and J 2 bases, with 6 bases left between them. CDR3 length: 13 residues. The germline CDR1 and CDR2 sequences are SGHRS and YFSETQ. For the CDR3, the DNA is TGCGCCAGCAGCTTGGAACAGGCCTACGAGCAGTACTTC. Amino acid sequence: CASSLEQAYEQYF.

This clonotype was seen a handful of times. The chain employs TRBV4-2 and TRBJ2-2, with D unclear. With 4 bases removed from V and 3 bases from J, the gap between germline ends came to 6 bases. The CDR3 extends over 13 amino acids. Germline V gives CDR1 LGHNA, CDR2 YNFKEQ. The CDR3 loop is CASSLIDTGELFF. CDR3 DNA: TGTGCCAGCAGCCTCATAGACACCGGGGAGCTGTTTTTT.

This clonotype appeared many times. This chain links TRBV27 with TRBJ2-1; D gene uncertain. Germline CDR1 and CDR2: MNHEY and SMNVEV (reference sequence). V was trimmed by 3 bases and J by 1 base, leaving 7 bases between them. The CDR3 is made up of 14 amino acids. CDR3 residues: CASSLYASYNEQFF. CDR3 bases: TGTGCCAGCAGTTTGTACGCATCCTACAATGAGCAGTTCTTC.

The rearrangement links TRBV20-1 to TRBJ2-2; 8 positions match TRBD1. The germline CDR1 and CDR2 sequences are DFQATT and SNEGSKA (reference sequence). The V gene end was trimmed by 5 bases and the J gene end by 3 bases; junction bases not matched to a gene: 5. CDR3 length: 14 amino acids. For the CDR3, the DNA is TGCAGTGCTTTTCGACAGGGGTACACCGGGGAGCTGTTTTTT. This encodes CSAFRQGYTGELFF.

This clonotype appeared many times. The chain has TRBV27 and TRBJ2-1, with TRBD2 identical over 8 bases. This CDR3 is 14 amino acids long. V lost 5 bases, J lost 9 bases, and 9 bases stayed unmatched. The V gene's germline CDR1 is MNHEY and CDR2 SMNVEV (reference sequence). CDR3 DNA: TGTGCCAGCAGTCCGGGGGGGGGCAGGGGTGAGCAGTTCTTC. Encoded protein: CASSPGGGRGEQFF.

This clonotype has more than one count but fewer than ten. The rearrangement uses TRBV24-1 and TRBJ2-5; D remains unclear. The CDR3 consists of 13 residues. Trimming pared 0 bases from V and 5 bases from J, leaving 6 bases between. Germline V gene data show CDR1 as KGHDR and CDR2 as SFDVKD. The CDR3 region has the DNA TGTGCCACCAGTGATTTGCAACGGGAGACCCAGTACTTC. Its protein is CATSDLQRETQYF.

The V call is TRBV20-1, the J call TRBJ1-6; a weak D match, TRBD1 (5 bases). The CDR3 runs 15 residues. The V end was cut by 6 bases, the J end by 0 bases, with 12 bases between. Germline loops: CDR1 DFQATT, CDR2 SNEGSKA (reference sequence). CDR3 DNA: TGCAGTGCCACTGGGACGAGCTCCTATAATTCACCCCTCCACTTT. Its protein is CSATGTSSYNSPLHF.

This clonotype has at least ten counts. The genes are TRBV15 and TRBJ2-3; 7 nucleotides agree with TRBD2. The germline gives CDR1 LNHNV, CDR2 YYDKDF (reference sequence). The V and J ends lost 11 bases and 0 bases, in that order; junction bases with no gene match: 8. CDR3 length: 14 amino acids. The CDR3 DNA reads TGTGCCTGTGCGCGGGAGCAAAGCACAGATACGCAGTATTTT. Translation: CACAREQSTDTQYF.

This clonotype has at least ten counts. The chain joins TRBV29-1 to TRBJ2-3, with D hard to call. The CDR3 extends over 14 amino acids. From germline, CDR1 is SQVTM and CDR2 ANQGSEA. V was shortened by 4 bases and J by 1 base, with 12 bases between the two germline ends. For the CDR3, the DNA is TGCAGCGTTGTGGACGGCTCCGGCACAGATACGCAGTATTTT. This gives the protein CSVVDGSGTDTQYF.

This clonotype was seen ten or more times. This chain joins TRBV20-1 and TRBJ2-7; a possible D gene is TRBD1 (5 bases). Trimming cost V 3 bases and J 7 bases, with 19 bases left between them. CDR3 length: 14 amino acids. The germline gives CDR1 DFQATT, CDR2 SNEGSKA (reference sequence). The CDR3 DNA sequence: TGCAGTGCTAGGGGCAGGGAAACTCCCTGGGAGCAGTACTTC. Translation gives CSARGRETPWEQYF.